The rows below give T cell receptor beta chains drawn from one sample of a study of T cell responses to AZD1222 COVID-19 vaccine. The repertoire was sequenced with immunoSEQ multiplex PCR; TCRdb's copy has only in-frame clones and lacks some. The profile shows fewer than 110,000 clones, 75% to 95% of them singletons. Sequencing was performed on peripheral blood, taken on day 0 of AZD1222 vaccination. The receptors originated from an adult in good health. CDR3s include the opening cysteine and the closing phenylalanine or tryptophan. Fields, in order: V gene, J gene, clone size, D gene, CDR3 protein, CDR3 DNA. A D gene is named only where the DNA matches it firmly. Not all rows give a size; the values are once, few, many and, for expanded clones, a class.

TRBV7-9	TRBJ2-6	-	-	CASRINLDLNVLTF	TGTGCCAGCCGAATCAATTTGGACCTAAACGTCCTGACTTTC
TRBV7-2	TRBJ1-2	-	-	CASTSYGLGYTF	TGTGCCAGCACCTCGTATGGTCTTGGCTACACCTTC
TRBV4-1	TRBJ1-1	once	-	CASSQDLGVRTEAFF	TGCGCCAGCAGCCAAGATTTGGGGGTAAGGACTGAAGCTTTCTTT
TRBV20-1	TRBJ1-2	once	-	CSASVGSKGYTF	TGCAGTGCTAGTGTCGGGAGCAAAGGCTACACCTTC
TRBV11-2	TRBJ2-3	-	-	CASSLGSGADTQYF	TGTGCCAGCAGCTTAGGATCAGGGGCAGATACGCAGTATTTT
TRBV2	TRBJ2-2	once	TRBD1	CASNEGASTGELFF	TGTGCCAGCAATGAGGGGGCAAGCACCGGGGAGCTGTTTTTT
TRBV6-5	TRBJ2-7	-	-	CAIRDGISYEQYF	TGTGCCATCAGGGACGGGATCTCCTACGAGCAGTACTTC
TRBV10-3	TRBJ1-6	-	TRBD1	CAISGSGGTVSSYNSPLHF	TGTGCCATCAGTGGGTCCGGAGGGACAGTGAGCTCCTATAATTCACCCCTCCACTTT
TRBV7-8	TRBJ1-4	-	-	CASSSMGATNEKLFF	TGTGCCAGCAGCTCCATGGGTGCAACTAATGAAAAACTGTTTTTT
TRBV4-1	TRBJ2-3	-	TRBD1	CASSRADTGVPDTQYF	TGCGCCAGCAGCCGAGCGGACACAGGGGTCCCAGATACGCAGTATTTT
TRBV27	TRBJ2-5	-	-	CASSPLSSRDSWTETQYF	TGTGCCAGCAGTCCCCTCTCCTCACGGGACTCCTGGACGGAGACCCAGTACTTC
TRBV5-6	TRBJ2-1	once	TRBD2	CASSLLAGSNEQFF	TGTGCCAGCAGCTTATTAGCGGGGAGTAATGAGCAGTTCTTC
TRBV19	TRBJ1-1	-	-	CASSQLPGTSEAFF	TGTGCCAGTAGTCAACTGCCGGGGACCTCTGAAGCTTTCTTT
TRBV7-2	TRBJ1-1	-	-	CASSLGPGSYDTEAFF	TGTGCCAGCAGCTTAGGACCGGGGTCGTATGACACTGAAGCTTTCTTT
TRBV6-5	TRBJ2-2	-	-	CASSYSTGITGELFF	TGTGCCAGCAGTTACTCGACGGGGATCACCGGGGAGCTGTTTTTT
TRBV5-6	TRBJ2-7	-	-	CASSLVGDLEQYF	TGTGCCAGCAGCCTTGTCGGGGATCTCGAGCAGTACTTC
TRBV19	TRBJ2-7	-	-	CASSPASKAYEQYF	TGTGCCAGTAGCCCGGCCTCAAAAGCCTACGAGCAGTACTTC
TRBV6-1	TRBJ1-2	-	-	CASSDRTAGYGYTF	TGTGCCAGCAGTGACCGGACAGCCGGCTATGGCTACACCTTC
TRBV10-3	TRBJ2-2	once	-	CAISERGDTGELFF	TGTGCCATCAGTGAGAGGGGGGACACCGGGGAGCTGTTTTTT
TRBV28	TRBJ1-5	few	-	CASRGGARRQPQHF	TGTGCCAGCAGGGGTGGAGCGAGAAGACAGCCCCAGCATTTT
TRBV6-6	TRBJ2-7	-	TRBD1	CASTPIDRGRHEQYF	TGTGCCAGCACCCCCATCGACAGGGGGAGGCACGAGCAGTACTTC
TRBV4-1	TRBJ1-4	-	TRBD1	CASSQVRTGGARGKLFF	TGCGCCAGCAGCCAAGTTCGGACAGGGGGCGCGAGGGGAAAACTGTTTTTT
TRBV6-5	TRBJ1-1	-	TRBD1	CASSPIRQGMTEAFF	TGTGCCAGCAGTCCCATTAGACAGGGGATGACTGAAGCTTTCTTT
TRBV9	TRBJ1-6	-	TRBD1	CASSVSDRAHNSPLHF	TGTGCCAGCAGCGTCTCGGACAGGGCCCATAATTCACCCCTCCACTTT
TRBV5-1	TRBJ1-2	-	-	CASSLDPGSHYGYTF	TGCGCCAGCAGCTTGGATCCCGGCAGCCACTATGGCTACACCTTC
TRBV28	TRBJ1-1	-	TRBD1	CASSLSGTGSTEAFF	TGTGCCAGCAGTTTATCAGGGACAGGATCCACTGAAGCTTTCTTT
TRBV6-1	TRBJ1-5	-	-	CASSEVTENQPQHF	TGTGCCAGCAGTGAAGTTACGGAAAATCAGCCCCAGCATTTT
TRBV10-3	TRBJ2-1	-	-	CAINGDLSYNEQFF	TGTGCCATCAACGGGGACCTCTCCTACAATGAGCAGTTCTTC
TRBV28	TRBJ1-2	-	-	CASSPFLGAHGYTF	TGTGCCAGCAGCCCGTTTTTAGGAGCCCATGGCTACACCTTC
TRBV2	TRBJ2-7	-	TRBD1	CASSVDRAPSYEQYF	TGTGCCAGCAGTGTAGACAGGGCTCCTTCCTACGAGCAGTACTTC
TRBV3-1/TRBV3-2	TRBJ2-3	-	-	CASSRGRAPDTQYF	TGTGCCAGCAGTCGGGGGCGCGCCCCAGATACGCAGTATTTT
TRBV27	TRBJ1-1	-	-	CASSFSIRGPNTEAFF	TGTGCCAGCAGTTTTAGTATAAGAGGCCCGAACACTGAAGCTTTCTTT
TRBV5-4	TRBJ1-2	-	TRBD1	CASSGTGVSYGYTF	TGTGCCAGCAGCGGAACAGGGGTTTCCTATGGCTACACCTTC
TRBV30	TRBJ1-6	-	-	CAWSYRGSNSPLHF	TGTGCCTGGAGTTACCGTGGGTCCAATTCACCCCTCCACTTT
TRBV7-8	TRBJ2-1	-	TRBD1	CASRQPGTVDNEQFF	TGTGCCAGCAGGCAACCCGGGACAGTAGACAATGAGCAGTTCTTC
TRBV5-5	TRBJ1-5	-	TRBD1	CASSLTEQGTGQPQHF	TGTGCCAGCAGCTTAACCGAACAGGGGACAGGGCAGCCCCAGCATTTT
TRBV3-1/TRBV3-2	TRBJ1-2	once	-	CASSQVRDGYTF	TGTGCCAGCAGCCAGGTTAGGGATGGCTACACCTTC
TRBV4-1	TRBJ2-1	-	-	CASSQDRGRGANEQFF	TGCGCCAGCAGCCAAGATCGGGGACGGGGGGCCAATGAGCAGTTCTTC
TRBV6-6	TRBJ2-1	few	TRBD2	CASNLGGGAEQFF	TGTGCCAGCAACCTGGGGGGGGGAGCGGAGCAGTTCTTC
TRBV2	TRBJ1-2	-	TRBD1	CASSVDRGPDGYTF	TGTGCCAGCAGTGTGGACAGGGGGCCTGATGGCTACACCTTC
TRBV7-9	TRBJ1-1	-	TRBD1	CASSLLGTGGGRGTEAFF	TGTGCCAGCAGCCTTCTAGGGACAGGGGGCGGAAGGGGGACTGAAGCTTTCTTT
TRBV28	TRBJ1-6	-	TRBD1	CASATGLNSPLHF	TGTGCCAGCGCGACAGGGTTGAATTCACCCCTCCACTTT